The 22 T cell receptor beta chains below all came from one sample that was sequenced in a study of T cells after yellow fever vaccination. From the 5' RACE reads, TCRdb called clonotypes with MiXCR, one entry per CDR3 protein. The data hold 300,000 or so distinct CDR3 sequences, with 7% to 9% observed a single time. This sample comprised PBMCs, obtained roughly 46 days after the first yellow fever vaccination. The receptors stem from a man aged 18 to 29 who received the YFV17D yellow fever vaccine.

This clonotype occurred a few times. The gene calls are TRBV20-1 and TRBJ1-6; D is unclear. The CDR3 runs 15 residues. Per the germline V gene, CDR1 is DFQATT and CDR2 is SNEGSKA (reference sequence). V was cut by 5 bases and J by 8 bases, with 19 bases left in between. CDR3 sequence reads: CSAQPRAGRYSPLHF. The DNA of the CDR3 is TGCAGTGCTCAGCCCCGTGCGGGGAGGTATTCACCCCTCCACTTT.

Many counts were recorded for this clonotype. This chain uses TRBV5-1 with TRBJ1-1; D not resolved. Germline V gives CDR1 SGHRS, CDR2 YFSETQ. V shed 1 base and J shed 2 bases, with 9 bases lying between them. The CDR3 is 14 residues long. CDR3 DNA sequence: TGCGCCAGCAGCTTGTTCGACACCAACACTGAAGCTTTCTTT. It is translated as CASSLFDTNTEAFF.

The CDR3 sequence: CASSLAREQANTGELFF. In DNA form, the CDR3 reads TGTGCCAGCAGCTTAGCGCGAGAACAAGCGAACACCGGGGAGCTGTTTTTT. The rearrangement joins TRBV7-2 to TRBJ2-2, with D uncertain. V was shortened by 0 bases and J by 0 bases, with 11 bases between the two germline ends. In germline, CDR1 is SGHTA, CDR2 FQGNSA. The CDR3 is 17 amino acids.

A few counts support this clonotype. V is TRBV25-1 and J is TRBJ1-4; 11 bases match TRBD1. This CDR3 has 15 residues. Losses at the gene ends were 3 bases for V and 6 bases for J; bases not matched to a gene: 3. Per germline, CDR1 MGHDK and CDR2 SYGVNS. The CDR3 DNA reads as TGTGCCAGCAGTGATCCGGGACAGGGGGATGAAAAACTGTTTTTT. Protein: CASSDPGQGDEKLFF.

This clonotype occurred a few times. The chain uses TRBV5-6 and TRBJ1-6; D unresolved. The CDR3 is 15 amino acids. Germline CDR1 reads SGHDT; CDR2 reads YYEEEE. The V and J ends lost 4 bases and 11 bases respectively, with 19 bases between them. The CDR3 spells CASSLKDLILAPLHF. The DNA of the CDR3 is TGTGCCAGCAGCCTCAAGGATCTTATTTTAGCACCCCTCCACTTT.

V usage is TRBV7-9 and J usage is TRBJ1-1, with 9 bases fitting TRBD1. CDR1 is SEHNR and CDR2 is FQNEAQ in the germline V gene (reference sequence). Trimming cost V 4 bases and J 10 bases; bases outside gene matches: 4. The CDR3 contains 12 residues. CDR3 sequence (DNA): TGTGCCAGCAGCTCGGGACAGGGAAGAGCTTTCTTT. This sequence encodes CASSSGQGRAFF.

This clonotype was seen a handful of times. The V and J genes are TRBV5-1 and TRBJ2-1; D not resolved. The length of the CDR3 is 12 residues. In germline, CDR1 is SGHRS, CDR2 YFSETQ. The ends were cut back, 0 bases at V and 7 bases at J, with 5 bases in the middle. The CDR3 sequence is CASSLEDNEQFF. Written as DNA, the CDR3 is TGCGCCAGCAGCTTGGAAGATAATGAGCAGTTCTTC.

The chain is built from TRBV5-1 and TRBJ1-2, with D tentatively TRBD1 (5 bases). Trimming took off 7 bases at V and 5 bases at J, with 18 bases between the two ends. The CDR3 is made up of 14 amino acids. Germline V gives CDR1 SGHRS, CDR2 YFSETQ. Here the CDR3 DNA reads TGCGCCAGCTTTCCGGGACTTGGGGCATATGGCTACACCTTC. Translating gives CASFPGLGAYGYTF.

The table lists this clonotype with a few counts. The rearrangement joins TRBV5-5 to TRBJ1-5, with 12 bases identical to TRBD1. Looked up from germline, CDR1 is SGHKS and CDR2 is YYEKEE (reference sequence). The CDR3 has 15 residues. After removal of 3 bases from V and 7 bases from J, the junction contained 5 bases not matched to a gene. The CDR3 DNA sequence: TGTGCCAGCAGCTACGGGACAGGGGGCCGCCAGCCCCAGCATTTT. This gives the protein CASSYGTGGRQPQHF.

This clonotype was counted between two and nine times. V is TRBV25-1 and J is TRBJ1-1; 8 positions match TRBD1. Trimming removed 0 bases from V and 2 bases from J; junction bases left unmatched: 8. The CDR3 covers 17 residues. Per germline, CDR1 MGHDK and CDR2 SYGVNS. CDR3 sequence (DNA): TGTGCCAGCAGTGAATATGGACAGGGAAGGCCCAACACTGAAGCTTTCTTT. Its translation: CASSEYGQGRPNTEAFF. The full variable domain, in which reference TRBV25-1 and TRBJ1-1 provide the parts outside the CDR3, is EADIYQTPRYLVIGTGKKITLECSQTMGHDKMYWYQQDPGMELHLIHYSYGVNSTEKGDLSSESTVSRIRTEHFPLTLESARPSHTSQYLCASSEYGQGRPNTEAFFGQGTRLTVV.

In its sample, this clonotype was seen a few times. This chain's CDR3 is CASSVRGGNQPQHF. CDR3 DNA: TGTGCCAGCAGCGTCCGGGGGGGCAATCAGCCCCAGCATTTT. This rearrangement joins TRBV9 to TRBJ1-5; the D gene is possibly TRBD1 (5 bases). Trimming took 2 bases from V and 2 from J, leaving 8 bases between them. The CDR3 contains 14 residues. Germline assignment: CDR1 SGDLS and CDR2 YYNGEE.

This clonotype was counted between two and nine times. This chain joins TRBV24-1 and TRBJ2-3; a weak D match, TRBD2 (6 bases). Germline V gene lookup returns CDR1 KGHDR and CDR2 SFDVKD. V shed 3 bases and J shed 11 bases, with 14 bases lying between them. The CDR3 is 13 amino acids. For the CDR3, the DNA is TGTGCCACCAGTGATCCAAGGAGGGTCGGGCAGTATTTT. Translating gives CATSDPRRVGQYF.

The chain links TRBV28 to TRBJ1-2; no clear D gene. This CDR3 is built from 13 residues. The germline V gene has CDR1 MDHEN and CDR2 SYDVKM. Trimming took off 7 bases at V and 1 base at J, with 10 bases between the two ends. The CDR3 loop is CASTLTINYGYTF. In nucleotides, the CDR3 is TGTGCCAGCACCTTAACCATTAACTATGGCTACACCTTC.

The rearrangement joins TRBV4-2 to TRBJ2-7; possibly TRBD1 or TRBD2 for D (6 bases each). The CDR3 runs 19 residues. V was clipped by 4 bases and J by 2 bases, with 27 bases between them. CDR1 and CDR2 (germline): LGHNA, YNFKEQ. Here the CDR3 DNA reads TGTGCCAGCAGCCCCCCCCAGTATGAAGGGGGGCCAGCCACCTACGAGCAGTACTTC. It codes for CASSPPQYEGGPATYEQYF.

J is TRBJ2-5 and V is TRBV15; TRBD1 aligns across 8 bases. Germline V gene lookup returns CDR1 LNHNV and CDR2 YYDKDF (reference sequence). Trimming removed 8 bases from V and 5 bases from J; junction bases left unmatched: 10. This CDR3 region has 14 residues. The CDR3 DNA follows: TGTGCCACCGAGAGAAACGGACAGGGTGAGACCCAGTACTTC. Amino acid sequence: CATERNGQGETQYF.

This sequence joins TRBV4-3 and TRBJ2-1, with 8 bases that match TRBD1. The CDR3 runs to 16 residues. V lost 1 base and J lost 1; bases outside the gene matches: 3. Germline-derived CDR1 and CDR2 are LGHNA and YSLEER. CDR3 nucleotides: TGCGCCAGCAGCCAAGGACAGGGGTTATCCTACAATGAGCAGTTCTTC. This gives the protein CASSQGQGLSYNEQFF.

The chain uses TRBV5-1 and TRBJ2-6, with D unresolved. Trimming left V 0 bases short and J 0 bases short, with 7 bases between. The CDR3 runs to 16 residues. Germline values: CDR1 SGHRS, CDR2 YFSETQ. The CDR3 here is CASSLAARSGANVLTF. Written as DNA, the CDR3 is TGCGCCAGCAGCTTGGCAGCACGCTCTGGGGCCAACGTCCTGACTTTC.

This clonotype was seen more than once but under ten times. The rearrangement links TRBV9 to TRBJ2-1, with TRBD2 identical over 8 bases. In germline, CDR1 is SGDLS, CDR2 YYNGEE. This CDR3 has 17 amino acids. J was trimmed by 12 bases and V by 3 bases; bases with no gene match: 20. The CDR3 sequence is CASSGSPPDLRGGRQFF. CDR3 DNA sequence: TGTGCCAGCAGCGGATCACCGCCGGATTTACGGGGGGGCCGGCAGTTCTTC.

The CDR3 DNA reads as TGTGCCAGTAGTACAGTAGAAGATCAAGAGACCCAGTACTTC. Translating it yields CASSTVEDQETQYF. J is TRBJ2-5 and V is TRBV19; D not certain. Trimming pared 4 bases from V and 2 bases from J, leaving 11 bases between. In germline, CDR1 is LNHDA, CDR2 SQIVND (reference sequence). The CDR3 extends over 14 amino acids. The complete variable domain, with remaining parts taken from reference TRBV19 and TRBJ2-5, reads DGGITQSPKYLFRKEGQNVTLSCEQNLNHDAMYWYRQDPGQGLRLIYYSQIVNDFQKGDIAEGYSVSREKKESFPLTVTSAQKNPTAFYLCASSTVEDQETQYFGPGTRLLVL.

The chain has TRBV3-1 and TRBJ1-2, with a tentative D call TRBD1 (6 bases). The CDR3 length is 22 residues. Germline-derived CDR1 and CDR2 are LGHDT and YNNKEL (reference sequence). Trimming cost V 7 bases and J 2 bases, with 38 bases left between them. CDR3 protein: CASTSYGESGCFGQPVNYGYTF. CDR3 nucleotide sequence: TGTGCCAGCACCAGTTATGGGGAGTCGGGTTGTTTTGGACAGCCCGTAAACTATGGCTACACCTTC.

This clonotype was counted only a few times. This chain connects TRBV7-8 to TRBJ2-6; 8 bases align to TRBD1. CDR3 length: 17 amino acids. J gave up 2 bases and V 5 bases, and 8 bases lay outside the gene matches. The V gene's germline CDR1 is SGHVS and CDR2 FQNEAQ. The CDR3 DNA sequence: TGTGCCAGCAGCCCTGGACAGGGTCTAGCTGGGGCCAACGTCCTGACTTTC. This gives the protein CASSPGQGLAGANVLTF.

The chain links TRBV20-1 to TRBJ1-2; maybe TRBD1 (6 bases). The CDR3 totals 13 residues. CDR1 and CDR2 (germline): DFQATT, SNEGSKA (reference sequence). The V end lost 5 bases, the J end lost 7 bases, and 17 bases lay between the germline ends. CDR3 nucleotide sequence: TGCAGTGCTGGTGGGGGGCGTTTTGGTGGCTACACCTTC. It encodes CSAGGGRFGGYTF.